These 31 T cell receptor beta chains originate from one sample sequenced in a study of cytomegalovirus exposure and HLA in healthy donors. The PCR employed 60 Vbeta primers together with 13 Jbeta primers. Generated by immunoSEQ multiplex PCR, the TCRdb table keeps only in-frame clones and is missing some. This sample has about 190,000 clones, with more than 65% found just once. The material sequenced was PBMCs. The source is a man in his fifties in good health and CMV-seronegative.

For the CDR3, the DNA is TGTGCCAGCAGCCTCGGGACAGTCTACAATGAGCAGTTCTTC. Its translation: CASSLGTVYNEQFF. This chain joins TRBV7-6 and TRBJ2-1, with 7 positions matching TRBD1. The V gene's germline CDR1 is SGHVS and CDR2 FNYEAQ. Trimming took 5 bases from V and 3 from J; bases not matched to a gene: 4. CDR3 length: 14 residues.

This clone is a singleton in its sample. V is TRBV5-1 and J is TRBJ1-6; D call uncertain. The ends were cut back, 4 bases at V and 9 bases at J, with 11 bases in the middle. CDR1 is SGHRS, CDR2 YFSETQ, per germline. CDR3 size: 13 residues. Here the CDR3 reads CASSEGTISPLHF. The CDR3 coding sequence is TGCGCCAGCAGCGAGGGTACTATTTCACCCCTCCACTTT.

The chain combines TRBV19 with TRBJ2-3; possible D gene TRBD1, 6 bases. Germline CDR1 and CDR2: LNHDA and SQIVND (reference sequence). Trimming removed 3 bases from V and 0 bases from J, with 13 bases in between. CDR3 length: 16 amino acids. CDR3 sequence (DNA): TGTGCCAGTAGTATCATTGGGGGCCGCAGCACAGATACGCAGTATTTT. Its translation: CASSIIGGRSTDTQYF.

This chain joins TRBV4-3 and TRBJ2-5; D might be TRBD1 (5 bases). The CDR3 sequence is 15 residues long. The germline V gene encodes CDR1 LGHNA and CDR2 YSLEER. V was shortened by 0 bases and J by 0 bases, with 8 bases between the two germline ends. CDR3 in DNA: TGCGCCAGCAGCCAAGAGGGGCAGAACCAAGAGACCCAGTACTTC. Protein product: CASSQEGQNQETQYF.

V and J are TRBV9 and TRBJ2-3, with a tentative D call TRBD1 (6 bases). The CDR3 runs 15 residues. Trimming took off 6 bases at V and 5 bases at J, with 19 bases between the two ends. Germline assignment: CDR1 SGDLS and CDR2 YYNGEE. The CDR3 here is CASTTSGTPGDTQYF. DNA of the CDR3: TGTGCCAGCACGACGTCCGGGACACCAGGAGATACGCAGTATTTT.

This clone turned up a few times. The chain employs TRBV29-1 and TRBJ1-1; the D gene is possibly TRBD1 (5 bases). The CDR3 runs to 15 residues. V lost 0 bases and J 1 base, leaving 12 bases between the germline ends. Germline assignment: CDR1 SQVTM and CDR2 ANQGSEA. In DNA, the CDR3 is TGCAGCGTTGAAGATGGGGGGATCCGGAACACTGAAGCTTTCTTT. Amino acid sequence: CSVEDGGIRNTEAFF.

V gene TRBV2 combines with J gene TRBJ2-7; D ambiguous. Germline V gene data show CDR1 as SNHLY and CDR2 as FYNNEI. Trimming left V 7 bases short and J 3 bases short, with 10 bases between. The CDR3 sequence is 12 residues long. The CDR3 is CASTPPSYEQYF. In DNA form, the CDR3 reads TGTGCCAGCACTCCTCCTAGCTACGAGCAGTACTTC.

The V gene is TRBV13, the J gene TRBJ2-1; D call uncertain. From germline, CDR1 is PRHDT and CDR2 FYEKMQ (reference sequence). V shed 6 bases and J shed 4 bases, with 13 bases lying between them. There are 14 residues in the CDR3. The CDR3 DNA reads TGTGCCAGCAGGCCAATCACAGCTTACAATGAGCAGTTCTTC. Translated, it gives CASRPITAYNEQFF.

The chain carries TRBV18 and TRBJ1-1; maybe TRBD1 (6 bases). Trimming removed 2 bases at V and 5 bases at J, with 12 bases between. Germline lookup yields CDR1 KGHSH and CDR2 LQKENI. The CDR3 covers 14 residues. CDR3 residues: CASSPKRQGTEAFF. DNA for the CDR3: TGTGCCAGCTCACCAAAACGGCAGGGGACTGAAGCTTTCTTT.

In the case of this clone: One end of the junction is discordant with germline, which a read error may explain. This sample also contains other DNA sequences that code for the same CDR3. The chain combines TRBV5-6 with TRBJ2-7; D perhaps matches TRBD2 (6 bases). Germline values: CDR1 SGHDT, CDR2 YYEEEE. CDR3 length: 14 residues. This CDR3 reads CASRMRGSSYEQYF. In DNA form, the CDR3 reads TGCGCCAGCAGGATGCGGGGAAGCTCCTACGAGCAGTACTTC.

The chain has TRBV5-8 and TRBJ2-1; TRBD2 agrees at 9 bases. The CDR3 is made up of 17 amino acids. Per germline, CDR1 SGHTS and CDR2 YDEGEE. The V gene end was trimmed by 0 bases and the J gene end by 2 bases; junction bases not matched to a gene: 6. CDR3 sequence reads: CASSLGQRGDPYNEQFF. DNA of the CDR3: TGTGCCAGCAGCTTGGGACAGCGGGGGGACCCCTACAATGAGCAGTTCTTC. The full variable domain, with the rest looked up from reference TRBV5-8 and TRBJ2-1, is EAGVTQSPTHLIKTRGQQATLRCSPISGHTSVYWYQQALGLGLQFLLWYDEGEERNRGNFPPRFSGRQFPNYSSELNVNALELEDSALYLCASSLGQRGDPYNEQFFGPGTRLTVL.

The chain is built from TRBV13 and TRBJ2-7, with 7 positions matching TRBD1. CDR1 is PRHDT, CDR2 FYEKMQ, per germline (reference sequence). The J segment lost 2 bases and the V segment lost 7 bases, leaving 8 bases of the junction unmatched. The CDR3 runs 14 residues. The CDR3 DNA sequence: TGTGCCAGCAAACAGGGGAGAGGGGCCTACGAGCAGTACTTC. This translates into CASKQGRGAYEQYF.

CDR3 in amino acids: CASSISLGRANSPLHF. The CDR3 bases are TGTGCCAGTAGTATCTCCCTTGGCAGGGCTAATTCACCCCTCCACTTT. The rearrangement joins TRBV19 to TRBJ1-6; tentative D call: TRBD1 (5 bases). The ends were cut back, 3 bases at V and 6 bases at J, with 15 bases in the middle. The germline V gene encodes CDR1 LNHDA and CDR2 SQIVND (reference sequence). This CDR3 is built from 16 residues.

The chain has TRBV7-8 and TRBJ1-2, with 9 bases fitting TRBD1. Germline CDR1 and CDR2: SGHVS and FQNEAQ. The trim removed 5 bases at V and 6 bases at J, leaving 4 bases unmatched. The length of the CDR3 is 13 residues. The CDR3 sequence: CASSLRDRDGYTF. CDR3 bases: TGTGCCAGCAGCCTCCGGGACAGGGATGGCTACACCTTC. The full variable domain, its missing parts supplied by reference TRBV7-8 and TRBJ1-2, is GAGVSQSPRYKVAKRGQDVALRCDPISGHVSLFWYQQALGQGPEFLTYFQNEAQLDKSGLPSDRFFAERPEGSVSTLKIQRTQQEDSAVYLCASSLRDRDGYTFGSGTRLTVV.

The CDR3 DNA is TGTGCCAGCAGCCAGGCATCGGACAGTAATGAAAAACTGTTTTTT. It yields the protein CASSQASDSNEKLFF. The chain joins TRBV14 to TRBJ1-4; maybe TRBD1 (6 bases). The CDR3 is 15 residues long. V was shortened by 3 bases and J by 4 bases, with 12 bases between the two germline ends. Germline assignment: CDR1 SGHDN and CDR2 FVKESK.

The V and J genes are TRBV18 and TRBJ1-6; no reliable D call. The CDR3 has 14 amino acids. Trimming cost V 2 bases and J 7 bases, with 9 bases left between them. CDR1 and CDR2 from the germline V gene are KGHSH and LQKENI. CDR3 nucleotide sequence: TGTGCCAGCTCACCAGAGGTCATGAATTCACCCCTCCACTTT. Amino acid sequence: CASSPEVMNSPLHF.

The V gene is TRBV5-6, the J gene TRBJ1-2, with 12 nucleotides matching TRBD1. Trimming at V came to 3 bases and at J to 3 bases, leaving 6 bases not matched to a gene. The CDR3 runs 16 residues. CDR1 is SGHDT and CDR2 is YYEEEE in the germline V gene. CDR3 protein: CASSSGTGGRDYGYTF. The CDR3 bases are TGTGCCAGCAGCTCGGGGACAGGGGGCCGGGACTATGGCTACACCTTC.

This clone has only a few counts. The J gene is TRBJ2-3, the V gene TRBV4-3, with D tentatively TRBD1 (6 bases). The CDR3 sequence is 15 residues long. V lost 1 base, J lost 4 bases, and 12 bases lay in between. Germline loops: CDR1 LGHNA, CDR2 YSLEER. The CDR3 coding sequence is TGCGCCAGCAGCCAAGTCGACAGGTTGGCAGATACGCAGTATTTT. It codes for CASSQVDRLADTQYF.

V gene TRBV19 combines with J gene TRBJ2-7, with 8 positions matching TRBD2. The germline V gene has CDR1 LNHDA and CDR2 SQIVND (reference sequence). The CDR3 loop spans 15 amino acids. The J segment lost 2 bases and the V segment lost 7 bases, leaving 10 bases of the junction unmatched. This CDR3 reads CASTPRAGEPYEQYF. DNA of the CDR3: TGTGCCAGTACCCCAAGAGCGGGGGAACCCTACGAGCAGTACTTC. Drawing the rest from reference TRBV19 and TRBJ2-7, the complete variable domain is DGGITQSPKYLFRKEGQNVTLSCEQNLNHDAMYWYRQDPGQGLRLIYYSQIVNDFQKGDIAEGYSVSREKKESFPLTVTSAQKNPTAFYLCASTPRAGEPYEQYFGPGTRLTVT.

The CDR3 sequence: CASTLGLANGYEQYF. The CDR3 DNA reads TGTGCCAGCACCTTGGGACTAGCGAACGGCTACGAGCAGTACTTC. The chain links TRBV11-2 to TRBJ2-7; 10 bases are shared with TRBD2. Trimming removed 7 bases from V and 3 bases from J; junction bases left unmatched: 9. Looked up from germline, CDR1 is SGHAT and CDR2 is FQNNGV. The CDR3 has 15 amino acids.

The rearrangement links TRBV7-8 to TRBJ1-6; D might be TRBD1 (5 bases). This CDR3 is built from 16 residues. The germline gives CDR1 SGHVS, CDR2 FQNEAQ. The ends were cut back, 2 bases at V and 9 bases at J, with 17 bases in the middle. CDR3: CASSLMVAGFISPLHF. Written as DNA, the CDR3 is TGTGCCAGCAGCTTAATGGTGGCAGGGTTTATTTCACCCCTCCACTTT. Using reference TRBV7-8 and TRBJ1-6 for the parts outside the CDR3, the full variable domain is GAGVSQSPRYKVAKRGQDVALRCDPISGHVSLFWYQQALGQGPEFLTYFQNEAQLDKSGLPSDRFFAERPEGSVSTLKIQRTQQEDSAVYLCASSLMVAGFISPLHFGNGTRLTVT.

The rearrangement links TRBV6-1 to TRBJ1-3; D gene ambiguous. Deletions cut 2 bases from V and 8 bases from J, with 10 bases between. Looked up from germline, CDR1 is MNHNS and CDR2 is SASEGT. This CDR3 region has 13 residues. CDR3 in amino acids: CASSETPGDTIYF. The CDR3 DNA follows: TGTGCCAGCAGTGAAACCCCCGGGGACACCATATATTTT.

The chain has TRBV7-2 and TRBJ2-7, with a possible D match to TRBD1 (5 bases). V dropped 4 bases and J dropped 6 bases, with 13 bases sitting between them. The CDR3 has 13 amino acids. Germline V gene sequence: CDR1 SGHTA, CDR2 FQGNSA. The CDR3 region is CASSSLTDSEQYF. As DNA, the CDR3 is TGTGCCAGCAGCTCCCTGACAGACTCCGAGCAGTACTTC. Using reference TRBV7-2 and TRBJ2-7 for the parts outside the CDR3, the full variable domain is GAGVSQSPSNKVTEKGKDVELRCDPISGHTALYWYRQSLGQGLEFLIYFQGNSAPDKSGLPSDRFSAERTGGSVSTLTIQRTQQEDSAVYLCASSSLTDSEQYFGPGTRLTVT.

This clone appeared once. The rearrangement joins TRBV6-1 to TRBJ1-1; unclear D gene. In germline, CDR1 is MNHNS, CDR2 SASEGT. There are 13 residues in the CDR3. V lost 3 bases to trimming and J lost 0 bases, with 5 bases between them. The CDR3 here is CASSESLNTEAFF. The DNA for the CDR3 is TGTGCCAGCAGTGAGAGTTTGAACACTGAAGCTTTCTTT.

V and J are TRBV11-2 and TRBJ2-2; 10 nucleotides match TRBD2. This CDR3 spans 16 amino acids. Germline V gives CDR1 SGHAT, CDR2 FQNNGV. V lost 3 bases to trimming and J lost 4 bases; unmatched junction nucleotides: 5. CDR3 region: CASSFSSGGGTGELFF. CDR3 nucleotide sequence: TGTGCCAGCAGCTTTAGCAGCGGGGGGGGCACCGGGGAGCTGTTTTTT.

The chain couples TRBV6-6 to TRBJ1-5; 8 positions agree with TRBD1. Per the germline V gene, CDR1 is MNHNY and CDR2 is SVGAGI (reference sequence). Trimming removed 5 bases from V and 2 bases from J; junction bases left unmatched: 2. The CDR3 has 14 residues. CDR3 protein: CASSQDRGNQPQHF. The CDR3 DNA reads TGTGCCAGCAGTCAGGACAGGGGCAATCAGCCCCAGCATTTT.

Only one count was recorded for this clone. The chain employs TRBV2 and TRBJ2-5, with D perhaps TRBD1 (5 bases). The end of the DNA aligns better with TRBJ2-7, so the J call may be wrong. CDR3 length: 11 residues. Germline CDR1 reads SNHLY; CDR2 reads FYNNEI. The CDR3 is CASRGPYEQYF. The CDR3 DNA is TGTGCCAGCAGGGGGCCCTACGAGCAGTACTTC.

This rearrangement joins TRBV30 to TRBJ2-7; TRBD1 is a possible D gene (5 bases). With 3 bases removed from V and 3 bases from J, the gap between germline ends came to 12 bases. The CDR3 has 13 residues. In germline, CDR1 is GTSNPN, CDR2 SVGIG (reference sequence). CDR3 DNA sequence: TGTGCCTGGAGACAGACAGACCTCTACGAGCAGTACTTC. Its protein is CAWRQTDLYEQYF. The variable domain in full, with the rest retrieved from reference TRBV30 and TRBJ2-7, is SQTIHQWPATLVQPVGSPLSLECTVEGTSNPNLYWYRQAAGRGLQLLFYSVGIGQISSEVPQNLSASRPQDRQFILSSKKLLLSDSGFYLCAWRQTDLYEQYFGPGTRLTVT.

V is TRBV18 and J is TRBJ1-1; D is perhaps TRBD1 (6 bases). The CDR3 contains 13 residues. Trimming removed 9 bases from V and 2 bases from J, with 13 bases in between. Per the germline V gene, CDR1 is KGHSH and CDR2 is LQKENI. Written as DNA, the CDR3 is TGTGCCAGTACACAGGGAATAAACACTGAAGCTTTCTTT. Translated, it gives CASTQGINTEAFF. The full variable domain, rest sourced from reference TRBV18 and TRBJ1-1, is NAGVMQNPRHLVRRRGQEARLRCSPMKGHSHVYWYRQLPEEGLKFMVYLQKENIIDESGMPKERFSAEFPKEGPSILRIQQVVRGDSAAYFCASTQGINTEAFFGQGTRLTVV.

J is TRBJ1-5 and V is TRBV6-5; 10 bases are a match to TRBD1. Trimming removed 6 bases from V and 6 bases from J; junction bases left unmatched: 11. Germline V gene sequence: CDR1 MNHEY, CDR2 SVGAGI. CDR3 size: 16 residues. CDR3: CASSYRDRGSVQPQHF. The DNA of the CDR3 is TGTGCCAGCAGCTACCGGGACAGGGGATCAGTTCAGCCCCAGCATTTT.

DNA for the CDR3: TGCGCCAGCAGTCTGACCGACAAGAACACTGAAGCTTTCTTT. Amino acid sequence: CASSLTDKNTEAFF. The J gene is TRBJ1-1, the V gene TRBV10-2; D ambiguous. Germline V gene data show CDR1 as WSHSY and CDR2 as SAAADI. The CDR3 loop spans 14 amino acids. V was cut by 5 bases and J by 1 base, with 11 bases left in between.